This note documents a single TCR beta chain sequence. Its antigen is as yet unknown. The assay was immunoSEQ multiplex PCR, and TCRdb's table has in-frame clones only and misses some. This table has about 70,000 clones, approximately 94% appearing once. The V gene lost 11 bases and the J gene lost 5 bases, with 15 bases spanning the gap. Per the germline V gene, CDR1 is MDHEN and CDR2 is SYDVKM. There are 12 residues in the CDR3. These data originate in a study of T cell clonotyping in hematopoietic cell transplantation. The study's findings and limits: Graft donor and pretransplant recipient Inverse Simpson Index values predicted broader posttransplant TCR diversity. After transplant, recipient diversity fell while pathologically expanded clonotypes grew through day 180. Few recipient clonotypes overlapped donors; over 95% were de novo at given depth. CD4 and CD8 repertoire contributions could not be separated without sorting.

The rearrangement links TRBV28 to TRBJ1-2; D remains ambiguous. The specimen was peripheral blood mononuclear cells. The origin of this receptor is a man aged 45-60 years in good health. Some clones in this sample may be carry-over from other donors' samples. The CDR3 here is CAGWDLRYGYTF. In nucleotides, the CDR3 is TGTGCCGGGTGGGATTTACGATATGGCTACACCTTC.